This entry lists 15 T cell receptor beta chains sequenced from one sample in a study of OX40 agonist ivuxolimab in advanced cancers. Using immunoSEQ multiplex PCR, the repertoire was profiled, and TCRdb retains in-frame clones only, with some absent. The sample carries fewer than 35,000 clones, around nine tenths recorded once. The source was CD4+ or CD8+ T cells sorted from blood, collected in a trial of the OX40 agonist ivuxolimab. The receptors come from an adult with an advanced solid tumor such as melanoma, head and neck, liver or kidney cancer.

The chain employs TRBV4-3 and TRBJ2-1, with 7 bases that match TRBD2. This CDR3 contains 17 residues. The J segment lost 0 bases and the V segment lost 5 bases, leaving 10 bases of the junction unmatched. CDR1 is LGHNA, CDR2 YSLEER, per germline. The CDR3 loop is CASSSNLAAPSYNEQFF. CDR3 sequence (DNA): TGCGCCAGCAGCTCAAATCTAGCGGCCCCCTCCTACAATGAGCAGTTCTTC.

The V gene is TRBV10-3, the J gene TRBJ1-2; TRBD1 agrees at 9 bases. The CDR3 length is 14 residues. The germline CDR1 and CDR2 sequences are ENHRY and SYGVKD. Trimming removed 6 bases from V and 3 bases from J; junction bases left unmatched: 5. The CDR3 DNA reads as TGTGCCATCAGGATAGACAGGGGGGACTATGGCTACACCTTC. Amino acids: CAIRIDRGDYGYTF.

CDR3 amino acids: CASSEPVTGQGDTGELFF. CDR3 coding DNA: TGTGCCAGCAGCGAGCCGGTGACGGGACAGGGGGACACCGGGGAGCTGTTTTTT. This chain uses TRBV9 with TRBJ2-2; 11 bases agree with TRBD1. J was trimmed by 3 bases and V by 3 bases; bases with no gene match: 10. The CDR3 totals 18 residues. Germline V CDR1 and CDR2: SGDLS, YYNGEE.

The J gene is TRBJ1-5, the V gene TRBV27; unclear D gene. Germline V gene data show CDR1 as MNHEY and CDR2 as SMNVEV (reference sequence). V shed 2 bases and J shed 7 bases, with 12 bases lying between them. This CDR3 comprises 14 residues. In DNA, the CDR3 is TGTGCCAGCAGTTTAATGGCGGGTATGCAGCCCCAGCATTTT. This encodes CASSLMAGMQPQHF.

The V gene is TRBV7-9, the J gene TRBJ2-7, with TRBD2 identical over 7 bases. CDR3 length equals 14 residues. V gave up 4 bases and J gave up 2 bases; unmatched junction bases: 5. Germline values: CDR1 SEHNR, CDR2 FQNEAQ (reference sequence). This CDR3 is CASSSRGDTYEQYF. For the CDR3, the DNA is TGTGCCAGCAGCTCTCGGGGGGATACCTACGAGCAGTACTTC.

The chain employs TRBV2 and TRBJ2-7; D might be TRBD2 (6 bases). Trimming took 3 bases from V and 2 from J, leaving 11 bases between them. Germline-derived CDR1 and CDR2 are SNHLY and FYNNEI. CDR3 length: 14 amino acids. The CDR3 DNA follows: TGTGCCAGCAGTGACGCGGGATCAGCCTACGAGCAGTACTTC. This gives the protein CASSDAGSAYEQYF.

The chain is built from TRBV4-3 and TRBJ2-3; 7 nucleotides match TRBD2. The CDR3 spans 16 residues. Per the germline V gene, CDR1 is LGHNA and CDR2 is YSLEER. V lost 0 bases to trimming and J lost 4 bases; unmatched junction nucleotides: 7. The DNA of the CDR3 is TGCGCCAGCAGCCAAGAACCCGGGAGGAAGGCAGATACGCAGTATTTT. Its translation is CASSQEPGRKADTQYF.

The chain employs TRBV5-1 and TRBJ2-5; D perhaps matches TRBD2 (6 bases). V shed 2 bases and J shed 5 bases, with 19 bases lying between them. This CDR3 comprises 16 residues. CDR1 is SGHRS, CDR2 YFSETQ, per germline. The DNA for the CDR3 is TGCGCCAGCAGCTTCGAGGGCTTTGGCGCGGGGGAGACCCAGTACTTC. It codes for CASSFEGFGAGETQYF.

The chain uses TRBV2 and TRBJ1-6, with unresolved D. Germline CDR1 is SNHLY and CDR2 is FYNNEI. The germline V and J ends were trimmed by 1 base and 0 bases, with 7 bases remaining between them. CDR3 length: 16 amino acids. The CDR3: CASSEGVSSYNSPLHF. The CDR3 DNA follows: TGTGCCAGCAGTGAAGGGGTGAGCTCCTATAATTCACCCCTCCACTTT.

The rearrangement uses TRBV7-6 and TRBJ2-5, with D unclear. The CDR3 runs 13 residues. Germline CDR1 reads SGHVS; CDR2 reads FNYEAQ. Deletions cut 2 bases from V and 5 bases from J, with 9 bases between. The CDR3 loop is CASSLNVRETQYF. The CDR3 DNA sequence: TGTGCCAGCAGCTTAAACGTCAGGGAGACCCAGTACTTC.

The rearrangement joins TRBV7-9 to TRBJ1-1; 12 nucleotides agree with TRBD1. Germline CDR1 reads SEHNR; CDR2 reads FQNEAQ (reference sequence). This CDR3 comprises 17 residues. The junction had 7 bases not matched to a gene; V was cut back by 1 base and J by 4 bases. CDR3 in amino acids: CASSLGGQGARGTEAFF. The CDR3 region has the DNA TGTGCCAGCAGCTTAGGGGGACAGGGGGCGCGGGGCACTGAAGCTTTCTTT.

V is TRBV28 and J is TRBJ2-7; D gene uncertain. CDR3 length: 13 amino acids. Trimming took 3 bases from V and 2 from J, leaving 8 bases between them. CDR1 and CDR2 from the germline V gene are MDHEN and SYDVKM. CDR3 nucleotides: TGTGCCAGCAGTTTGCTACAAGCCTACGAGCAGTACTTC. Protein product: CASSLLQAYEQYF.

J is TRBJ1-3 and V is TRBV5-4; 9 bases are shared with TRBD1. The V gene's germline CDR1 is SGHNT and CDR2 YYREEE (reference sequence). The V gene end was trimmed by 0 bases and the J gene end by 3 bases; junction bases not matched to a gene: 1. The CDR3 is made up of 15 amino acids. CDR3 amino acids: CASSLGQGVGNTIYF. The CDR3 nucleotides are TGTGCCAGCAGCTTGGGACAGGGGGTTGGAAACACCATATATTTT.

V usage is TRBV28 and J usage is TRBJ1-3, with D hard to call. V shed 4 bases and J shed 0 bases, with 10 bases lying between them. The CDR3 loop spans 15 amino acids. Germline-derived CDR1 and CDR2 are MDHEN and SYDVKM. CDR3 in DNA: TGTGCCAGCAGTTGGCCCGAGATCTCTGGAAACACCATATATTTT. Translation: CASSWPEISGNTIYF.

The V gene is TRBV5-6, the J gene TRBJ2-3; maybe TRBD1 (5 bases). Germline lookup yields CDR1 SGHDT and CDR2 YYEEEE. The CDR3 has 15 amino acids. With 3 bases removed from V and 0 bases from J, the gap between germline ends came to 11 bases. Here the CDR3 reads CASSWGGPSTDTQYF. The CDR3, as DNA: TGTGCCAGCAGCTGGGGCGGCCCTAGCACAGATACGCAGTATTTT.